This T cell receptor (beta chain) was profiled in a study of control samples from healthy donors and cancer patients (TCRdb year 2020). Taken from cysteine to phenylalanine, the CDR3 has 14 residues. Only CDR3 DNA is held: 42 bases, read in frame from base 1. The trim is 7 bases for V and 0 bases for J, with a gap of 12 bases between the germline ends. The germline V gene gives CDR1 as WSHSY and CDR2 as SAAADI. Libraries were built with the immunoSEQ multiplex PCR assay. What TCRdb holds here is the immuneACCESS table cut down to in-frame rearrangements. Part of the clones is not present; checked against another copy, under half of the missing clones reflect an unresolved V gene, and the others are unexplained. For this sample the table gives 60,000 to 85,000 clones, of which approximately 92% were detected only once. Jointly, the top ten make up 5% to 6.5% of the sample. About this clone: Its specific antigen is unknown. Base qualities are not provided; no much larger clone lies one nucleotide away.

What was sequenced was blood. This clonotype was sampled from a woman aged 60-75 years in good health. Rearrangement joined TRBV10-2 to TRBJ2-5; the D gene may be TRBD1 or TRBD2, since each aligns over 5 bases. The nucleotide sequence is given as TGCGCCAGCAATCTGAGGGGCCACCAAGAGACCCAGTACTTC. It translates to CASNLRGHQETQYF.